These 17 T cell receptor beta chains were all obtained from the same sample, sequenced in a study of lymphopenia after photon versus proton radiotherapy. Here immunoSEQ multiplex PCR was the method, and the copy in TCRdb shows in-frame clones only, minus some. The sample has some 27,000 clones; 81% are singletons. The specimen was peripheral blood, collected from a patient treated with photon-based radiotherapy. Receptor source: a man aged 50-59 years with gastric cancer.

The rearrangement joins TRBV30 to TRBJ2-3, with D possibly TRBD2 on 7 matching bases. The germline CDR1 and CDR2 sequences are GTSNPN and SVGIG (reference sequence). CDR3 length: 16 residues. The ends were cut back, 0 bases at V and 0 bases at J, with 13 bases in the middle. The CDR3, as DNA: TGTGCCTGGAGTGTCCGGGGGGCCAAGAGCACAGATACGCAGTATTTT. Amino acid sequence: CAWSVRGAKSTDTQYF.

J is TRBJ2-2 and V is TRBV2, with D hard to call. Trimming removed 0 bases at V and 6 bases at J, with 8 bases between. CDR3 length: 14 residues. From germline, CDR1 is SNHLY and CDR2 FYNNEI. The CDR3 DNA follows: TGTGCCAGCAGTGAAGCGTGGGATGCCGGGGAGCTGTTTTTT. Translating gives CASSEAWDAGELFF.

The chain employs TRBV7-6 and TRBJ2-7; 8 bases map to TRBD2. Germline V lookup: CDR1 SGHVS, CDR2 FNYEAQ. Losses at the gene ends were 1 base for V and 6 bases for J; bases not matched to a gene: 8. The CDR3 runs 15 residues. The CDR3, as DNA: TGTGCCAGCAGCTTAGTTGCGGGGGGCAGGTCCGAGCAGTACTTC. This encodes CASSLVAGGRSEQYF.

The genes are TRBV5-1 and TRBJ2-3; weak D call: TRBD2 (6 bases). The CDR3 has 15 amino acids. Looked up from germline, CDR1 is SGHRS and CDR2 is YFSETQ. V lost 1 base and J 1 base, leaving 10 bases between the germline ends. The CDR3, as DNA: TGCGCCAGCAGCTTGAGGCCGGGGGGCACAGATACGCAGTATTTT. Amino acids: CASSLRPGGTDTQYF.

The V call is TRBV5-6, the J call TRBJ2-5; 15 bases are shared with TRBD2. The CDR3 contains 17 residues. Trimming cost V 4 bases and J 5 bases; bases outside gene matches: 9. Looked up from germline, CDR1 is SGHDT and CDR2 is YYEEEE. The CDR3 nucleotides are TGTGCCAGCAGCCCCGGGGGACTAGCGGGGGGTTGGGAGACCCAGTACTTC. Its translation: CASSPGGLAGGWETQYF. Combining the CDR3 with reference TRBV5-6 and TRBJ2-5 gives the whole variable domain DAGVTQSPTHLIKTRGQQVTLRCSPKSGHDTVSWYQQALGQGPQFIFQYYEEEERQRGNFPDRFSGHQFPNYSSELNVNALLLGDSALYLCASSPGGLAGGWETQYFGPGTRLLVL.

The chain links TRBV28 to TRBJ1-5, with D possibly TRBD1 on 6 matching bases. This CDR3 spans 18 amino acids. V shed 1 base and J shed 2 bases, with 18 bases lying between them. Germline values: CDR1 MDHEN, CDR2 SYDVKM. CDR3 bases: TGTGCCAGCAGTTTATTAGGGGGGCGGGGGACGCGCAATCAGCCCCAGCATTTT. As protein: CASSLLGGRGTRNQPQHF.

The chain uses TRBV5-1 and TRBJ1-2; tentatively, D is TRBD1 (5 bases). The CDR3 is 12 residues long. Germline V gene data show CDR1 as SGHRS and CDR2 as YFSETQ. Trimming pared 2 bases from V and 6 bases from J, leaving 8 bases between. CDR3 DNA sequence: TGCGCCAGCAGCTTTGGGGGAGATGGCTACACCTTC. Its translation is CASSFGGDGYTF.

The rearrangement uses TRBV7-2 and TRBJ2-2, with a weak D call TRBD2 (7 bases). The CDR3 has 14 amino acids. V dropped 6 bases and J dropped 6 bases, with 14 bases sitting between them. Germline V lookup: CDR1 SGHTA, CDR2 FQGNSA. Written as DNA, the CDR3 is TGTGCCAGCAGGAACGCCGGGGGGCCCGGGGAGCTGTTTTTT. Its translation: CASRNAGGPGELFF.

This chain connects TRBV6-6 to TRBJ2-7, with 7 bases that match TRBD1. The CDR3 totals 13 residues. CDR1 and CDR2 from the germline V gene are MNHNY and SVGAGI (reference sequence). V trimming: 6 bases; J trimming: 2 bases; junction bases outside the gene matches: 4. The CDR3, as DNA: TGTGCCAGCAGGAGGACAGGAACCTACGAGCAGTACGTC. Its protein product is CASRRTGTYEQYV.

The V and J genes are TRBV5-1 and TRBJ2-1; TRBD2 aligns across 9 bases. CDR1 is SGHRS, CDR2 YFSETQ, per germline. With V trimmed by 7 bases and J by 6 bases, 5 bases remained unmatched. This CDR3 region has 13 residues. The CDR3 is CASGLAGFNEQFF. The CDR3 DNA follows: TGCGCCAGCGGGCTAGCGGGGTTCAATGAGCAGTTCTTC.

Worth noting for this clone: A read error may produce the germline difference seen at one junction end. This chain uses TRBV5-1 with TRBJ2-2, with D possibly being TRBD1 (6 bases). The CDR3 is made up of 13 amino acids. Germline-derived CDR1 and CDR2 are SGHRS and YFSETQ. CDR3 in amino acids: CASRGGQTGELFF. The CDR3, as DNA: TGCGCTAGCAGGGGCGGGCAAACCGGGGAGCTGTTTTTT.

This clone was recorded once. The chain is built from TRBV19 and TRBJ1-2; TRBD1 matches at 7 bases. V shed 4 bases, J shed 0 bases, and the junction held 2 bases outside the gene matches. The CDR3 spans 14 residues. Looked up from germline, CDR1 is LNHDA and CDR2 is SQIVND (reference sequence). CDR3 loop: CASSTGTANYGYTF. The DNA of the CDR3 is TGTGCCAGTAGTACCGGGACAGCTAACTATGGCTACACCTTC.

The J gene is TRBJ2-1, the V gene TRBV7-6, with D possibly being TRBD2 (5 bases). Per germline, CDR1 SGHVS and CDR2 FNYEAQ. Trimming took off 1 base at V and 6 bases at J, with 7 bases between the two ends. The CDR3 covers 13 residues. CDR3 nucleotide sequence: TGTGCCAGCAGCTTAGGAGGGATCAATGAGCAGTTCTTC. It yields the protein CASSLGGINEQFF.

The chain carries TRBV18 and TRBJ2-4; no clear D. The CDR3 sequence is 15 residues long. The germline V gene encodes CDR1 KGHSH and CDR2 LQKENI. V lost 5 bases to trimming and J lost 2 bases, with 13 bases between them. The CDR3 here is CASSATGWSKNIQYF. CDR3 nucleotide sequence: TGTGCCAGCTCAGCCACCGGGTGGTCCAAAAACATTCAGTACTTC. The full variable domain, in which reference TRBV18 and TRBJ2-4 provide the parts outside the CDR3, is NAGVMQNPRHLVRRRGQEARLRCSPMKGHSHVYWYRQLPEEGLKFMVYLQKENIIDESGMPKERFSAEFPKEGPSILRIQQVVRGDSAAYFCASSATGWSKNIQYFGAGTRLSVL.

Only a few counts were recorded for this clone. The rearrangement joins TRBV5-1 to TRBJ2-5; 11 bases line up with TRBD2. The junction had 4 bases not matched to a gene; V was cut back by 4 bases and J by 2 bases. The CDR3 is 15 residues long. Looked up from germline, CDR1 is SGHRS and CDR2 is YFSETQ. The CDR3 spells CASSPGTSGQETQYF. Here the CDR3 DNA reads TGCGCCAGCAGCCCCGGGACTAGCGGACAAGAGACCCAGTACTTC.

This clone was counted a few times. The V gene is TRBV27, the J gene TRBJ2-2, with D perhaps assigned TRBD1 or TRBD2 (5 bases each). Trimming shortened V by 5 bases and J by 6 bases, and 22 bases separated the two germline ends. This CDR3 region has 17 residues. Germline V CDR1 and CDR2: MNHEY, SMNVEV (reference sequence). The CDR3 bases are TGTGCCAGCAGTCCACAGAAGGGACCGCTCTTTGCCGGGGAGCTGTTTTTT. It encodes CASSPQKGPLFAGELFF.

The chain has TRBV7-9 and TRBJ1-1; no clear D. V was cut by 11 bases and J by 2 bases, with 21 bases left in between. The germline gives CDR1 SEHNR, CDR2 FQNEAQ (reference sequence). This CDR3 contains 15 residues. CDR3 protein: CASRGLAMENTEAFF. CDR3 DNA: TGTGCCTCACGCGGCCTGGCAATGGAAAACACTGAAGCTTTCTTT.